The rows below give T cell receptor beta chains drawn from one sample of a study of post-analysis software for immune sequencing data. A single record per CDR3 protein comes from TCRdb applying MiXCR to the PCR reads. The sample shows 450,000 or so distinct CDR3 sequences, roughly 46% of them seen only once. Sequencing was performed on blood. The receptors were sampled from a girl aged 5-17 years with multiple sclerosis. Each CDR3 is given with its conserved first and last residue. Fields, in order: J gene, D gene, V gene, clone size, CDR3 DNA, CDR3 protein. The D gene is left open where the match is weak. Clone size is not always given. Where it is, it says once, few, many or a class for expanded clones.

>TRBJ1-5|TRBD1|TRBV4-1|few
TGCGCTGCGGGACAGGGCAGCAATCAGCCCCAGCATTTT
CAAGQGSNQPQHF
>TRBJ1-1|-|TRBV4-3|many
TGCGCCAGCAGTTTTGGACTGGGGAACACTGAAGCTTTCTTT
CASSFGLGNTEAFF
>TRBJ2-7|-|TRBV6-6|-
TGTGCCAGCAGTTACTCTTCCCTCTACGAGCAGTACTTC
CASSYSSLYEQYF
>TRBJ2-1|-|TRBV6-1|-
TGTGCCAGCAGTGAGAAGTACAATGAGCAGTTCTTC
CASSEKYNEQFF
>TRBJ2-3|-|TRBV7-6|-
TGTGCCAGCAGCTTCAAGGGGAGGGTGAGGGGGACAGATACGCAGTATTTT
CASSFKGRVRGTDTQYF
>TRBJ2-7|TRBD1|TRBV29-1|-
TGCAGCGTTGAAGATCAGGGGGCAAACTACGAGCAGTACTTC
CSVEDQGANYEQYF
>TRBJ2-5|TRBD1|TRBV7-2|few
TGTGCCAGCAGCCCACCCGGGACAGGACAAGAGACCCAGTACTTC
CASSPPGTGQETQYF
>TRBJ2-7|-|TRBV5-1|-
TGCGCCAGCAGCTTCGACCCGGGACAACAGTACGAGCAGTACTTC
CASSFDPGQQYEQYF
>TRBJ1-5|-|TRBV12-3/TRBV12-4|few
TGTGCCAGCAGTCCTGGGGATGGTTATAGCAATCAGCCCCAGCATTTT
CASSPGDGYSNQPQHF
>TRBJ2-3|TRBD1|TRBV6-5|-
TGTGCCAGCAGTTACTCGGGGACAGGGGGCAATCAAGATACGCAGTATTTT
CASSYSGTGGNQDTQYF
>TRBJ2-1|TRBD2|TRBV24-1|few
TGTGCCACCAGTGAGACCGGGACTAGCCGGAGCTCCTACAATGAGCAGTTCTTC
CATSETGTSRSSYNEQFF
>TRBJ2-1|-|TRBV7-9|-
TGTGCCAGCAGCTTGGACTCTAGCGACGAGCAGTTCTTC
CASSLDSSDEQFF
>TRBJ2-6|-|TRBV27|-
TGTGCCAGGCAGGATTCCTCTGGGGCCAACGTCCTGACTTTC
CARQDSSGANVLTF
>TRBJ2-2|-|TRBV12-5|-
TGTGCTAGTGGTCCCCTGGGGGCAGGGGCGTCGACCGGGGAGCTGTTTTTT
CASGPLGAGASTGELFF
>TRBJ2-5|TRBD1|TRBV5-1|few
TGCGCCAGCCGTTCTCTCCGACAGGGGATCCAAGAGACCCAGTACTTC
CASRSLRQGIQETQYF